This T cell receptor (beta chain) is from a study of blood T cell repertoires in COVID-19. Background on the study: Sites in the United States, Italy and Spain provided acute and convalescent COVID-19 samples.

CDR3 length: 15 amino acids. Trimming took off 5 bases at V and 5 bases at J, with 13 bases between the two ends. Germline CDR1 is MDHEN and CDR2 is SYDVKM. This clone is termed medium-sized. Generated by immunoSEQ multiplex PCR, the TCRdb table keeps only in-frame clones and is missing some. The sample records 150,000 to 200,000 clones, about 87% being singletons. The chain has TRBV28 and TRBJ1-6, with D hard to call. The TCR originated in a man aged 18 to 29 with active or convalescent COVID-19. Sequencing was done on a sample of peripheral blood. CDR3 protein: CASSTLTSDNSPLHF. The CDR3 DNA sequence: TGTGCCAGCAGTACACTAACAAGCGATAATTCACCCCTCCACTTT.